This paragraph reports one T cell receptor (beta chain). The antigen is undetermined. TCR beta cDNA was generated via 5'RACE template switching incorporating UMIs. Each CDR3 protein gets one entry in TCRdb, which reprocessed the 5' RACE reads and gives no DNA. The sample's table shows about 540,000 distinct CDR3 sequences. This sample is part of a study of T cells expressing NK-cell markers. Study-wide findings and caveats: Among CD8+ T cells from about six donors, dominant NKG2C+ clonotypes accounted for roughly 1.0-8%.

The CDR3 consists of 16 residues. Germline lookup yields CDR1 SGHRS and CDR2 YFSETQ. The chain couples TRBV5-1 to TRBJ2-5; the D call from TCRdb, TRBD2, cannot be confirmed without DNA. The material sequenced was blood T cells: a sorted CD56 or NKG2C T cell subset, CD4+ or CD8+ T cells, or bulk PBMC T cells (not recorded which). This clonotype was sampled from a man between 18 and 29 years old in good health. This CDR3 reads CASSLGASETQETQYF.